These 2 T cell receptor beta chains were sequenced from one sample in a study of T cells in Graves' hyperthyroidism and ophthalmopathy. Amplified regions were TCR beta CDR3 sequences from RNA transcripts. The primer set for the first-round RT-PCR of the TCR CDR3 was HTBI. TCRdb re-called the multiplex PCR reads with MiXCR, one entry per CDR3 protein. Here the sample spans under 350,000 distinct CDR3 sequences, approximately 17% being singletons. The sequenced material came from blood. Receptors originate from an older woman with Graves' ophthalmopathy.

This clonotype was counted between two and nine times. This chain links TRBV6-1 with TRBJ2-7; tentatively, D is TRBD1 (6 bases). V was shortened by 5 bases and J by 2 bases, with 13 bases between the two germline ends. The V gene's germline CDR1 is MNHNS and CDR2 SASEGT. This CDR3 has 14 residues. CDR3 coding DNA: TGTGCCAGCAGTTATTTTGGGGGCCCCTACGAGCAGTACTTC. Its translation is CASSYFGGPYEQYF.

This clonotype was counted ten times or more. The chain joins TRBV20-1 to TRBJ1-5; the D gene is possibly TRBD1 (5 bases). Germline V gene sequence: CDR1 DFQATT, CDR2 SNEGSKA (reference sequence). The length of the CDR3 is 12 residues. With 4 bases removed from V and 8 bases from J, the gap between germline ends came to 12 bases. In DNA form, the CDR3 reads TGCAGTGCTACGGGGCTCGGGGAGCCCCAGCATTTT. It translates to CSATGLGEPQHF.